The T cell receptor (beta chain) described here comes from a study of cytomegalovirus exposure and HLA in healthy donors. Study-level information: In a previous analysis, 100 million to 140 million unique TCR beta sequences were found from 170 million or so T cells.

Study observations and caveats: Some V segments, including TRBV6-2 and TRBV6-3, were excluded as indistinguishable. Sequencing probably produced one cluster of sequence variants that were highly shared. The classifier, whose performance was assessed in both the original and validation cohorts, reportedly diagnosed cytomegalovirus status with high specificity and sensitivity.

Between the trimmed V and J ends, which lost 4 bases and 0 bases, there was a span of 6 bases. This CDR3 region has 13 residues. CDR1 and CDR2 (germline): PRHDT, FYEKMQ (reference sequence). The PCR employed 60 Vbeta primers together with 13 Jbeta primers. Some clones are missing from TCRdb's copy, which holds only in-frame ones; the method was immunoSEQ multiplex PCR. The repertoire includes 90,000 to 120,000 clones, over 75% of them detected once, and about 2.3% sits in the top ten. Of note for this clone: The antigen remains unidentified.

The sequence was collected from a man aged 25 to 45 in good health and CMV-seronegative. V is TRBV13 and J is TRBJ1-1; D not certain. Sequences were obtained from PBMCs. The CDR3 protein is CASSSTLNTEAFF. The CDR3 nucleotides read TGTGCCAGCAGCTCAACACTGAACACTGAAGCTTTCTTT.